Sequencing of this TCR beta chain was carried out in a study of blood T cell repertoires in COVID-19. Study in general: PBMCs, B-cell-depleted T cells, or T cells were the source of the cDNA or gDNA that made up the material.

The CDR3 is made up of 16 amino acids. The V and J ends lost 4 bases and 0 bases respectively, with 14 bases between them. Germline values: CDR1 SGHRS, CDR2 YFSETQ. Original data processing: Reference gene primer amplification yielded estimated nucleated cell counts. Only in-frame clones appear in the TCRdb table, and some are missing; sequencing was by immunoSEQ multiplex PCR. V and J calls and clone size come straight from that table; D and trimming were deduced from the DNA. The data contain about 130,000 clones, under 90% of them singletons. Sequenced material: peripheral blood. This TCR was recovered from a woman in her fifties or sixties with acute or convalescent COVID-19. The rearrangement links TRBV5-1 to TRBJ2-1; D is unresolved. In DNA form, the CDR3 reads TGCGCCAGCAGCGTACCCCAGGTCAGCTCCTACAATGAGCAGTTCTTC. This encodes CASSVPQVSSYNEQFF.